The source of this T cell receptor (beta chain) is a study of early T cells in non-severe SARS-CoV-2 infection. This clonotype was seen many times. MiXCR was run by TCRdb on the 5' RACE reads, yielding one entry per CDR3 protein. Of about 67,000 distinct CDR3 sequences listed, under 14% are singletons. CDR1 MNHNS and CDR2 SASEGT come from the germline V gene. V was clipped by 3 bases and J by 0 bases; unmatched bases: 4. The CDR3 sequence is 16 residues long. The J gene is TRBJ2-2, the V gene TRBV6-1, with 7 bases identical to TRBD1. The clonotype comes from an adult who was a healthcare worker with PCR-confirmed SARS-CoV-2 infection or an uninfected control (not recorded which). Sequencing was performed on whole blood. The CDR3 reads CASSDPTGANTGELFF. The CDR3, as DNA: TGTGCCAGCAGTGACCCTACAGGGGCGAACACCGGGGAGCTGTTTTTT.